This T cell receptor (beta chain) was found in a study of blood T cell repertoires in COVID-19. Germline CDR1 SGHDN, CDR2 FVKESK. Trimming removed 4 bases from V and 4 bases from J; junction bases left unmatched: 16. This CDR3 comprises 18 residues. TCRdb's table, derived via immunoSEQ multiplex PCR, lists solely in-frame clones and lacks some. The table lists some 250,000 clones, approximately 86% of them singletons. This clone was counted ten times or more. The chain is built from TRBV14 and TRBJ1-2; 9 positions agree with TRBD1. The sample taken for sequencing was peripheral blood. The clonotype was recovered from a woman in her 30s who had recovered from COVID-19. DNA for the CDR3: TGTGCCAGCAGCCGAAGGGGACAGGGATCGGTTGAGGGCTATGGCTACACCTTC. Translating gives CASSRRGQGSVEGYGYTF.